The 15 T cell receptor beta chains presented below share a single source sample, sequenced in a study of vaccination and CD4 T cells after COVID-19. These TCRs' antigens remain unknown. The Oncomine TCR Beta short-read assay was applied to DNA of cultured CD4+ T cells. One entry per CDR3 protein, called by TCRdb with MiXCR from the PCR reads. This sample has about 15,000 distinct CDR3 sequences, with 50% to 55% found just once. Treatment meaning: roughly ten-day PBMC culture with coronavirus spike peptide pools or control peptides (ViraFEST assay). The sample taken for sequencing was CD4+ T cells from blood, cultured in vitro. The receptors were gathered from a human donor who had recovered from COVID-19.

The CDR3 coding sequence is TGTGCCAGCAGCTTAGATCGGGAGTATAATTCACCCCTCCACTTT. This translates into CASSLDREYNSPLHF. The genes are TRBV11-3 and TRBJ1-6, with D hard to call. This CDR3 is built from 15 residues. Germline V gene lookup returns CDR1 SGHNT and CDR2 YENEEA. Trimming shortened V by 0 bases and J by 4 bases, and 7 bases separated the two germline ends.

This clonotype has a handful of counts. J is TRBJ2-5 and V is TRBV6-1; D is perhaps TRBD1 or TRBD2 (5 bases each). Trimming stripped 6 bases from V and 1 base from J, with 9 bases between. The germline V gene encodes CDR1 MNHNS and CDR2 SASEGT. The CDR3 runs to 13 residues. This CDR3 reads CASSSGTQETQYF. The CDR3 DNA sequence: TGTGCCAGCAGCTCAGGGACCCAAGAGACCCAGTACTTC.

The chain employs TRBV7-6 and TRBJ2-1; TRBD1 matches 8 bases. Germline V gene lookup returns CDR1 SGHVS and CDR2 FNYEAQ. The CDR3 has 16 amino acids. Trimming removed 7 bases from V and 13 bases from J; junction bases left unmatched: 21. In nucleotides, the CDR3 is TGTGCCAGCACCCCCGGCAGGGGGCGGGGACCCCTCCACCAGTTCTTC. It codes for CASTPGRGRGPLHQFF. Using reference TRBV7-6 and TRBJ2-1 for the parts outside the CDR3, the full variable domain is GAGVSQSPRYKVTKRGQDVALRCDPISGHVSLYWYRQALGQGPEFLTYFNYEAQQDKSGLPNDRFSAERPEGSISTLTIQRTEQRDSAMYRCASTPGRGRGPLHQFFGPGTRLTVL.

V usage is TRBV7-2 and J usage is TRBJ2-1; D is unclear. The CDR3 is made up of 13 amino acids. Trimming left V 0 bases short and J 8 bases short, with 8 bases between. Looked up from germline, CDR1 is SGHTA and CDR2 is FQGNSA. The CDR3 sequence: CASSLALIDEQFF. Written as DNA, the CDR3 is TGTGCCAGCAGCTTAGCTCTAATCGATGAGCAGTTCTTC. Full variable domain (remainder filled in from reference TRBV7-2 and TRBJ2-1): GAGVSQSPSNKVTEKGKDVELRCDPISGHTALYWYRQSLGQGLEFLIYFQGNSAPDKSGLPSDRFSAERTGGSVSTLTIQRTQQEDSAVYLCASSLALIDEQFFGPGTRLTVL.

The chain carries TRBV20-1 and TRBJ2-7, with 12 bases aligning to TRBD2. Trimming cost V 0 bases and J 4 bases; bases outside gene matches: 7. Germline values: CDR1 DFQATT, CDR2 SNEGSKA (reference sequence). CDR3 size: 16 residues. The CDR3 reads CSARDLEGTSGYEQYF. CDR3 in DNA: TGCAGTGCTAGAGATCTAGAGGGGACTAGCGGGTACGAGCAGTACTTC.

The chain joins TRBV7-2 to TRBJ2-5; D is perhaps TRBD1 or TRBD2 (5 bases each). Trimming pared 6 bases from V and 5 bases from J, leaving 13 bases between. CDR1 SGHTA and CDR2 FQGNSA come from the germline V gene. The length of the CDR3 is 13 residues. DNA for the CDR3: TGTGCCAGCAGAGGAGGTCCAGGGGAGACCCAGTACTTC. Its translation: CASRGGPGETQYF.

The rearrangement links TRBV2 to TRBJ2-2; perhaps TRBD2 as D (6 bases). From germline, CDR1 is SNHLY and CDR2 FYNNEI. This CDR3 region has 14 residues. The germline V and J ends were trimmed by 7 bases and 5 bases, with 14 bases remaining between them. The CDR3 protein is CASKDGGGTGELFF. CDR3 sequence (DNA): TGTGCCAGCAAGGACGGGGGAGGTACCGGGGAGCTGTTTTTT. The variable domain in full, with the rest retrieved from reference TRBV2 and TRBJ2-2, is EPEVTQTPSHQVTQMGQEVILRCVPISNHLYFYWYRQILGQKVEFLVSFYNNEISEKSEIFDDQFSVERPDGSNFTLKIRSTKLEDSAMYFCASKDGGGTGELFFGEGSRLTVL.

The V gene is TRBV20-1, the J gene TRBJ2-7, with D maybe TRBD1 (5 bases). Germline CDR1 DFQATT, CDR2 SNEGSKA (reference sequence). There are 16 residues in the CDR3. Trimming shortened V by 0 bases and J by 2 bases, and 17 bases separated the two germline ends. DNA for the CDR3: TGCAGTGCTAGAGATAACCCCGAAGGGGTACCCTACGAGCAGTACTTC. Translation gives CSARDNPEGVPYEQYF.

This clonotype was counted a few times. The rearrangement joins TRBV7-2 to TRBJ2-3; the match to TRBD2 covers 8 bases. This CDR3 comprises 15 residues. Germline values: CDR1 SGHTA, CDR2 FQGNSA. J gave up 4 bases and V 1 base, and 4 bases lay outside the gene matches. Here the CDR3 reads CASSLVSGRADTQYF. The CDR3 DNA is TGTGCCAGCAGCTTAGTGAGCGGGAGAGCAGATACGCAGTATTTT.

CDR3 sequence: CASSSLDDTEAFF. The CDR3 nucleotides read TGTGCCAGCAGTTCCCTGGACGACACTGAAGCTTTCTTT. The J gene is TRBJ1-1, the V gene TRBV2, with D unclear. Trimming shortened V by 5 bases and J by 3 bases, and 10 bases separated the two germline ends. This CDR3 has 13 amino acids. The germline CDR1 and CDR2 sequences are SNHLY and FYNNEI.

This chain uses TRBV2 with TRBJ2-1; possibly TRBD2 for D (6 bases). The CDR3 covers 14 residues. The germline CDR1 and CDR2 sequences are SNHLY and FYNNEI. V shed 6 bases and J shed 4 bases, with 13 bases lying between them. The CDR3 loop reads CASRRVADYNEQFF. CDR3 DNA: TGTGCCAGCAGGCGGGTAGCGGATTACAATGAGCAGTTCTTC.

The rearrangement uses TRBV6-2 or TRBV6-3 and TRBJ1-1; D is unresolved. V gave up 2 bases and J gave up 10 bases, with 8 bases separating them. CDR1 and CDR2 (germline): MNHEY, SVGEGT. This CDR3 comprises 11 residues. The CDR3 loop is CASSYAQAAFF. The CDR3 DNA follows: TGTGCCAGCAGTTACGCGCAGGCAGCTTTCTTT.

V and J are TRBV9 and TRBJ1-1; 9 nucleotides match TRBD1. Germline CDR1 is SGDLS and CDR2 is YYNGEE. V shed 2 bases, J shed 8 bases, and the junction held 10 bases outside the gene matches. CDR3 length equals 15 residues. CDR3 DNA: TGTGCCAGCAGCGTTAGTGGGACAGGGATGGGCGAAGCTTTCTTT. It codes for CASSVSGTGMGEAFF. Based on the CDR3 plus reference TRBV9 and TRBJ1-1, the full variable domain is DSGVTQTPKHLITATGQRVTLRCSPRSGDLSVYWYQQSLDQGLQFLIQYYNGEERAKGNILERFSAQQFPDLHSELNLSSLELGDSALYFCASSVSGTGMGEAFFGQGTRLTVV.

V usage is TRBV12-5 and J usage is TRBJ1-5; no reliable D call. Trimming pared 6 bases from V and 7 bases from J, leaving 13 bases between. This CDR3 is 13 amino acids long. CDR1 is LGHNT, CDR2 FRNRAP, per germline. The CDR3 DNA reads TGTGCTAGTGGCCTAACCGGGTCCCAGCCCCAGCATTTT. Protein: CASGLTGSQPQHF.

The sample holds a few counts of this clonotype. The rearrangement uses TRBV5-1 and TRBJ2-5; D is uncertain. V lost 2 bases to trimming and J lost 4 bases, with 12 bases between them. Per the germline V gene, CDR1 is SGHRS and CDR2 is YFSETQ. CDR3 length: 14 residues. CDR3 in DNA: TGCGCCAGCAGCTTATGGGGTCTCTCAGAGACCCAGTACTTC. It yields the protein CASSLWGLSETQYF.